This entry lists 20 T cell receptor beta chains sequenced from one sample in a study of T cells after yellow fever vaccination. MiXCR was run by TCRdb on the 5' RACE reads, yielding one entry per CDR3 protein. The sample has approximately 550,000 distinct CDR3 sequences, about 19% seen once. Sequencing was performed on PBMCs, taken 15 days after the yellow fever booster vaccination. These receptors came from a man under 40 who received the YFV17D yellow fever vaccine.

This clonotype was counted only a few times. The chain is built from TRBV20-1 and TRBJ2-2, with no clear D. V was cut by 1 base and J by 3 bases, with 6 bases left in between. Germline lookup yields CDR1 DFQATT and CDR2 SNEGSKA (reference sequence). CDR3 length equals 13 residues. CDR3 sequence reads: CSARVLDTGELFF. CDR3 bases: TGCAGTGCTAGAGTCTTGGACACCGGGGAGCTGTTTTTT.

The gene calls are TRBV5-1 and TRBJ1-1; 7 bases fit TRBD1. The CDR3 runs to 13 residues. The germline gives CDR1 SGHRS, CDR2 YFSETQ. The V gene end was trimmed by 5 bases and the J gene end by 6 bases; junction bases not matched to a gene: 7. The CDR3 DNA follows: TGCGCCAGCAGTTCACAGGGGCTGGCTGAAGCTTTCTTT. It codes for CASSSQGLAEAFF.

This clonotype was seen more than once but under ten times. The chain is built from TRBV20-1 and TRBJ1-1; TRBD1 matches 7 bases. Losses at the gene ends were 1 base for V and 1 base for J; bases not matched to a gene: 0. The CDR3 has 13 residues. The germline gives CDR1 DFQATT, CDR2 SNEGSKA (reference sequence). As DNA, the CDR3 is TGCAGTGCTAGAGGGACAGGGAACACTGAAGCTTTCTTT. It specifies CSARGTGNTEAFF.

The genes are TRBV12-3 or TRBV12-4 and TRBJ2-1; D remains ambiguous. V lost 5 bases and J lost 9, with 8 bases in between. The CDR3 spans 11 residues. DNA for the CDR3: TGTGCCAGCAGTCCACTGCTTGAGCAGTTCTTC. This gives the protein CASSPLLEQFF.

The chain carries TRBV5-1 and TRBJ2-7, with a possible D match to TRBD1 (6 bases). Deletions cut 3 bases from V and 6 bases from J, with 16 bases between. Germline V gene data show CDR1 as SGHRS and CDR2 as YFSETQ. This CDR3 contains 14 residues. CDR3 protein: CASSSGRGTAEQYF. In DNA, the CDR3 is TGCGCCAGCAGCTCTGGCAGGGGCACGGCCGAGCAGTACTTC.

This clonotype was seen a few times. The rearrangement joins TRBV10-3 to TRBJ2-3, with D perhaps TRBD1 or TRBD2 (7 bases each). The CDR3 sequence is 16 residues long. Per germline, CDR1 ENHRY and CDR2 SYGVKD. The V end was cut by 6 bases, the J end by 2 bases, with 18 bases between. The CDR3 DNA reads as TGTGCCATCAGAGGGAGGGGGCTAGCGGACACAGATACGCAGTATTTT. It specifies CAIRGRGLADTDTQYF.

The chain carries TRBV29-1 and TRBJ2-5, with unresolved D. Germline-derived CDR1 and CDR2 are SQVTM and ANQGSEA. This CDR3 contains 11 residues. The CDR3 region has the DNA TGCAGTGTTCGGTCAGTTGAGACCCAGTACTTC. Translated: CSVRSVETQYF.

The chain combines TRBV24-1 with TRBJ2-3; TRBD2 agrees at 12 bases. Germline CDR1 KGHDR, CDR2 SFDVKD. The ends lost 2 bases at V and 6 bases at J; junction bases unmatched: 8. This CDR3 spans 17 amino acids. Here the CDR3 reads CATSDSHGLAGTDTQYF. The CDR3 coding sequence is TGTGCCACCAGTGATTCGCATGGACTAGCGGGGACCGATACGCAGTATTTT.

This rearrangement joins TRBV6-1 to TRBJ2-7; D could derive from TRBD1 or TRBD2 (6 bases each). V was shortened by 7 bases and J by 4 bases, with 20 bases between the two germline ends. CDR1 is MNHNS, CDR2 SASEGT, per germline. The CDR3 is 15 residues long. CDR3 coding DNA: TGTGCCAGCACGCCCCTCGAGGGGGGACGGTACGAGCAGTACTTC. It yields the protein CASTPLEGGRYEQYF.

The CDR3 is CSAVDLREQYF. The CDR3 DNA is TGCAGTGCCGTCGACCTCCGGGAGCAGTACTTC. The rearrangement uses TRBV20-1 and TRBJ2-7, with D hard to call. The CDR3 consists of 11 residues. The germline V gene encodes CDR1 DFQATT and CDR2 SNEGSKA (reference sequence). The V and J ends lost 6 bases and 7 bases respectively, with 13 bases between them.

There are a few counts of this clonotype. V gene TRBV3-1 combines with J gene TRBJ1-1; TRBD1 matches 7 bases. This CDR3 is 16 amino acids long. CDR1 is LGHDT and CDR2 is YNNKEL in the germline V gene (reference sequence). V lost 4 bases to trimming and J lost 0 bases; unmatched junction nucleotides: 8. The CDR3 coding sequence is TGTGCCAGCAGCCTCGGGGGGACAGCCCTGAACACTGAAGCTTTCTTT. Residues: CASSLGGTALNTEAFF.

This rearrangement joins TRBV18 to TRBJ2-5, with D uncertain. The CDR3 consists of 12 residues. Germline-derived CDR1 and CDR2 are KGHSH and LQKENI. V was cut by 2 bases and J by 5 bases, with 6 bases left in between. The CDR3 coding sequence is TGTGCCAGCTCACCAGCCCCGGAGACCCAGTACTTC. As protein: CASSPAPETQYF.

V and J are TRBV19 and TRBJ1-1; D gene ambiguous. This CDR3 spans 10 amino acids. CDR1 and CDR2 (germline): LNHDA, SQIVND (reference sequence). Trimming took off 6 bases at V and 11 bases at J, with 10 bases between the two ends. The CDR3 nucleotides are TGTGCCAGTAGCACATACCGGGCTTTCTTT. Amino acid sequence: CASSTYRAFF.

This chain joins TRBV28 and TRBJ1-4; weak D call: TRBD1 (5 bases). Germline lookup yields CDR1 MDHEN and CDR2 SYDVKM. Trimming shortened V by 6 bases and J by 6 bases, and 11 bases separated the two germline ends. This CDR3 region has 13 residues. CDR3 DNA sequence: TGTGCCAGCAGGGGGACCGTTTATGAAAAACTGTTTTTT. It encodes CASRGTVYEKLFF.

V gene TRBV11-2 combines with J gene TRBJ2-7; tentatively, D is TRBD2 (7 bases). The CDR3 extends over 16 amino acids. CDR1 SGHAT and CDR2 FQNNGV come from the germline V gene. V lost 5 bases to trimming and J lost 3 bases, with 20 bases between them. The CDR3 DNA reads as TGTGCCAGCAGCCTAGGGGGGAGGGGCGCCTTCTACGAGCAGTACTTC. As protein: CASSLGGRGAFYEQYF.

Of note for this clonotype: The junction does not match germline at one end; this may be a read error. The chain recombines TRBV12-3 or TRBV12-4 with TRBJ2-7; no clear D gene. This CDR3 region has 17 residues. In nucleotides, the CDR3 is TGTGCCAGCAGCCCACCCGGGCGGCAACTTCTCTCCCACGAGCAGTACTTC. Residues: CASSPPGRQLLSHEQYF.

This clonotype was found a few times. The V gene is TRBV7-7, the J gene TRBJ2-3; D gene uncertain. Germline values: CDR1 SSHAT, CDR2 FNYEAQ (reference sequence). The CDR3 has 14 residues. The CDR3 DNA sequence: TGTGCTAGCCAGCCCAGCCCATCCACAGATACGCAGTATTTT. Encoded protein: CASQPSPSTDTQYF.

The rearrangement joins TRBV7-2 to TRBJ2-7, with TRBD1 matching 9 bases. V dropped 5 bases and J dropped 4; count of bases not matched to a gene: 9. CDR3 length: 15 amino acids. CDR1 SGHTA and CDR2 FQGNSA come from the germline V gene. The CDR3 here is CASSLTTGGKYEQYF. CDR3 nucleotide sequence: TGTGCCAGCAGCCTTACCACAGGGGGCAAGTACGAGCAGTACTTC.

This clonotype was found a few times. This rearrangement joins TRBV6-1 to TRBJ2-2; possible D gene TRBD1, 5 bases. Trimming left V 4 bases short and J 0 bases short, with 15 bases between. The CDR3 runs 17 residues. Germline lookup yields CDR1 MNHNS and CDR2 SASEGT. This CDR3 is CASSARVSSANTGELFF. The CDR3 nucleotides read TGTGCCAGCAGTGCCAGGGTTTCGAGCGCGAACACCGGGGAGCTGTTTTTT.

This clonotype turned up a few times. The chain links TRBV7-9 to TRBJ1-4, with D perhaps matching TRBD1 (5 bases). Per the germline V gene, CDR1 is SEHNR and CDR2 is FQNEAQ (reference sequence). The CDR3 is made up of 15 amino acids. Deletions cut 5 bases from V and 6 bases from J, with 16 bases between. In DNA, the CDR3 is TGTGCCAGCAGCATCGGAACAACAGGCGATGAAAAACTGTTTTTT. It is translated as CASSIGTTGDEKLFF. The whole variable domain, filled in from reference TRBV7-9 and TRBJ1-4, reads DTGVSQNPRHKITKRGQNVTFRCDPISEHNRLYWYRQTLGQGPEFLTYFQNEAQLEKSRLLSDRFSAERPKGSFSTLEIQRTEQGDSAMYLCASSIGTTGDEKLFFGSGTQLSVL.